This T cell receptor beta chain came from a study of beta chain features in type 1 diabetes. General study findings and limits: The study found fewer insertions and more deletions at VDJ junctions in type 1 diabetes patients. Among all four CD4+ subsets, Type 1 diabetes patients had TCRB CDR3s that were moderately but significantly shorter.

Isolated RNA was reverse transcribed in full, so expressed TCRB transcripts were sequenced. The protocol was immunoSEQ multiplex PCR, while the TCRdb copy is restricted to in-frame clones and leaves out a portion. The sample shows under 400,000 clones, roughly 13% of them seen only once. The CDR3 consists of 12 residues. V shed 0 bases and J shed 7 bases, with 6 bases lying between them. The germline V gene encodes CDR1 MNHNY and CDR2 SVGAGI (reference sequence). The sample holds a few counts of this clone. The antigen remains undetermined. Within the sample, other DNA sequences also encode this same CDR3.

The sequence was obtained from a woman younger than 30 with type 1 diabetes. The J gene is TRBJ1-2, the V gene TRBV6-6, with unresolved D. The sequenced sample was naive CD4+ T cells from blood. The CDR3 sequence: CASSYSSGGYTF. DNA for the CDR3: TGTGCCAGCAGTTACTCTTCGGGTGGCTACACCTTC.